The T cell receptor (beta chain) described here comes from a study of T-cell reconstitution after alpha-beta-depleted transplantation in children. Findings and limits, study-wide: Newly produced T cells mostly accounted for T-cell counts and diversity one year post-transplant.

With 3 bases removed from V and 6 bases from J, the gap between germline ends came to 11 bases. Germline V gene sequence: CDR1 SQVTM, CDR2 ANQGSEA. CDR3 length equals 13 residues. This clonotype appeared many times. The antigen is not known. It was with unique molecular identifiers that the TCRbeta library was prepared. Each CDR3 protein is one row after TCRdb ran MiXCR on the PCR reads. The sample records 110,000 or so distinct CDR3 sequences, about 6.5% being singletons. The specimen comprised PBMCs, mostly from graft donor cells, sampled 360 days after TCRalphabeta/CD19-depleted stem cell transplant. The TCR comes from a male patient between 2 and 10 years old who had a stem cell transplant for acute lymphoblastic leukemia, so the T cells may come from the graft donor. V gene TRBV29-1 combines with J gene TRBJ2-2; possible D gene TRBD2, 6 bases. The CDR3 region is CSVDKRRAGELFF. The CDR3 DNA follows: TGCAGCGTTGACAAGCGGAGGGCCGGGGAGCTGTTTTTT.